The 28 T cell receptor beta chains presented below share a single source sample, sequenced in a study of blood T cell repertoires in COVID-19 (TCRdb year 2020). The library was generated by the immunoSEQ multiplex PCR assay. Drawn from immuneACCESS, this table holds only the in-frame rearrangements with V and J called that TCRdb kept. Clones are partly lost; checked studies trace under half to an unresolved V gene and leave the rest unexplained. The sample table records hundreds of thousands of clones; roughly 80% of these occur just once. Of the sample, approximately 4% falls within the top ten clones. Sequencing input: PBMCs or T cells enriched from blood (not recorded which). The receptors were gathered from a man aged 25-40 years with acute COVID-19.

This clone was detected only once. CDR3 in DNA: TGTGCCAGCAGCCAAGATCATCTAGCGGGGGCCACGGGGGGCCAGTACTTC. Translating it yields CASSQDHLAGATGGQYF. The rearrangement links TRBV14 to TRBJ2-5, with 10 bases fitting TRBD2. V lost 0 bases, J lost 10 bases, and 14 bases stayed unmatched. The CDR3 extends over 17 amino acids. CDR1 SGHDN and CDR2 FVKESK come from the germline V gene.

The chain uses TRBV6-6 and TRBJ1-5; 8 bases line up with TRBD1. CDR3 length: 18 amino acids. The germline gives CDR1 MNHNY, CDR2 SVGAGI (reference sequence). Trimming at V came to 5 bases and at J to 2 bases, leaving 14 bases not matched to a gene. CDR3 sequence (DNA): TGTGCCAGCAGTCCTACAACCGGGACAGGCATGGGCAATCAGCCCCAGCATTTT. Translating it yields CASSPTTGTGMGNQPQHF.

This chain's CDR3 is CASSPGGADRGNGYTF. As DNA, the CDR3 is TGTGCCAGCAGCCCCGGTGGGGCGGACAGAGGTAATGGCTACACCTTC. The chain links TRBV7-2 to TRBJ1-2, with TRBD1 as a possible D gene (6 bases). The CDR3 covers 16 residues. The V gene's germline CDR1 is SGHTA and CDR2 FQGNSA. V was pared by 5 bases and J by 6 bases, with 22 bases between.

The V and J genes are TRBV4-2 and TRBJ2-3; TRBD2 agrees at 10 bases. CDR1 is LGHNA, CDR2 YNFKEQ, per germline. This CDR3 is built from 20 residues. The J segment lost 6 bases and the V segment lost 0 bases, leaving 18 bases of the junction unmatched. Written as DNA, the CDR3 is TGTGCCAGCAGCCAAGATCTTTCTCTACCCGGGACTAGCGTTTTGGATACGCAGTATTTT. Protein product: CASSQDLSLPGTSVLDTQYF.

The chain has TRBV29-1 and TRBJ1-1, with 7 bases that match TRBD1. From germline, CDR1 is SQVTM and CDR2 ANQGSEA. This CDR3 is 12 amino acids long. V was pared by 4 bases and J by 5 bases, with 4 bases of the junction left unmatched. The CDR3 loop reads CSVGQGGTEAFF. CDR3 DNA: TGCAGCGTTGGACAGGGCGGAACTGAAGCTTTCTTT.

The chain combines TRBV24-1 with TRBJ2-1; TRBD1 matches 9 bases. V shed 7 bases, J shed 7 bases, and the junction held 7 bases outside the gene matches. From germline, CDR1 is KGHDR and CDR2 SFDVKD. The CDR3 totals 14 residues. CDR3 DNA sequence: TGTGCCACCAGGGGGACAGGGAAAAGTAATGAGCAGTTCTTC. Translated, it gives CATRGTGKSNEQFF.

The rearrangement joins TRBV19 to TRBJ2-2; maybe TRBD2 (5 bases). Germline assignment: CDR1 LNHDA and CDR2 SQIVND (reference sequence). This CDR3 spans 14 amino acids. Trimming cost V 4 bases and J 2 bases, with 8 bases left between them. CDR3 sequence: CASSKRVNTGELFF. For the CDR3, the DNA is TGTGCCAGTAGTAAGAGGGTAAACACCGGGGAGCTGTTTTTT. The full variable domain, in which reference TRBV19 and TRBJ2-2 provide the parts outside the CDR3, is DGGITQSPKYLFRKEGQNVTLSCEQNLNHDAMYWYRQDPGQGLRLIYYSQIVNDFQKGDIAEGYSVSREKKESFPLTVTSAQKNPTAFYLCASSKRVNTGELFFGEGSRLTVL.

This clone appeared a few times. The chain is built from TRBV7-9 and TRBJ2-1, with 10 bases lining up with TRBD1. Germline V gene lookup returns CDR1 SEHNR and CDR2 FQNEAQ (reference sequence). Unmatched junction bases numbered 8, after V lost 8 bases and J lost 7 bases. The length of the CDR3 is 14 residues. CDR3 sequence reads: CASYHSDRGNEQFF. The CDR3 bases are TGTGCCAGCTACCACTCGGACAGGGGGAATGAGCAGTTCTTC.

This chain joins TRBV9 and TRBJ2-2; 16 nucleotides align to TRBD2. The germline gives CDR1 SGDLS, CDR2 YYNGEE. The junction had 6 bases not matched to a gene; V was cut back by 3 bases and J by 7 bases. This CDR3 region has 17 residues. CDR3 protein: CASSEGLAGGPVGELFF. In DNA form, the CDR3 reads TGTGCCAGCAGCGAGGGACTAGCGGGAGGGCCGGTCGGGGAGCTGTTTTTT.

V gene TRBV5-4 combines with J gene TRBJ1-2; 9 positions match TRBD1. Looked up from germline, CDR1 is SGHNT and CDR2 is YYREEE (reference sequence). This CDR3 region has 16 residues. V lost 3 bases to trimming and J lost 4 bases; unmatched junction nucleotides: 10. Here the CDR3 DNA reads TGTGCCAGCAGCTCCAAAACCGGGACAGGGTTCTATGGCTACACCTTC. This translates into CASSSKTGTGFYGYTF.

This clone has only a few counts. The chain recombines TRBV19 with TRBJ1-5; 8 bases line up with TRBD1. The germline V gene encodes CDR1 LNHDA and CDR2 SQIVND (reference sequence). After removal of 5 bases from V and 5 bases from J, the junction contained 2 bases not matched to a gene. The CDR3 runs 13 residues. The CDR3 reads CASSSDRDQPQHF. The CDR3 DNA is TGTGCCAGTAGTTCGGACAGGGATCAGCCCCAGCATTTT. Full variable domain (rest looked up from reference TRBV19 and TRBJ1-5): DGGITQSPKYLFRKEGQNVTLSCEQNLNHDAMYWYRQDPGQGLRLIYYSQIVNDFQKGDIAEGYSVSREKKESFPLTVTSAQKNPTAFYLCASSSDRDQPQHFGDGTRLSIL.

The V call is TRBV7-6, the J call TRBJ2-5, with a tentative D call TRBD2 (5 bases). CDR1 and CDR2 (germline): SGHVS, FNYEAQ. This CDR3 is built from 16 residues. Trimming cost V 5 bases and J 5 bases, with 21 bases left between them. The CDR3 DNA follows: TGTGCCAGCAGCCCCCTAGTCGCGGGCTTGGAGGAGACCCAGTACTTC. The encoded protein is CASSPLVAGLEETQYF.

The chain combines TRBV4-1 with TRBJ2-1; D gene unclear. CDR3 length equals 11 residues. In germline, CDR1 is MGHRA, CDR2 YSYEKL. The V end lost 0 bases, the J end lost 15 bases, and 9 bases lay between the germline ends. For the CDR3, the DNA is TGCGCCAGCAGCCAAGATAGAGCATGGTTCTTC. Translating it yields CASSQDRAWFF.

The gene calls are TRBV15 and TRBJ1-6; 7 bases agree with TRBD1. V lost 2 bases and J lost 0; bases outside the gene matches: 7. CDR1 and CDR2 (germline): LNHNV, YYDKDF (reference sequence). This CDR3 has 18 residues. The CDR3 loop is CATSRSPRGSSYNSPLHF. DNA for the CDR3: TGTGCCACCAGCAGATCTCCCAGGGGGAGCTCCTATAATTCACCCCTCCACTTT.

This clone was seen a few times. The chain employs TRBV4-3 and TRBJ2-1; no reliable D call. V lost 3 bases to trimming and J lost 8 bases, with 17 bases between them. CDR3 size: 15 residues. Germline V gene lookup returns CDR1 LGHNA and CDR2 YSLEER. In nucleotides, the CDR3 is TGCGCCAGCAGCCAGCACGCTATTCGAGGCGATGAGCAGTTCTTC. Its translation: CASSQHAIRGDEQFF.

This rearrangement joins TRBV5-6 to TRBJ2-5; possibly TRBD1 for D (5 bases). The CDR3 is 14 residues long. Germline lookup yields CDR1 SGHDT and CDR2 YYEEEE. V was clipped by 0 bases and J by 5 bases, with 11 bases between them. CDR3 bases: TGTGCCAGCAGCTTGGAGGGGCTTGGGGAGACCCAGTACTTC. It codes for CASSLEGLGETQYF. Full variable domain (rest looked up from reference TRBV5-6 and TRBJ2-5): DAGVTQSPTHLIKTRGQQVTLRCSPKSGHDTVSWYQQALGQGPQFIFQYYEEEERQRGNFPDRFSGHQFPNYSSELNVNALLLGDSALYLCASSLEGLGETQYFGPGTRLLVL.

This CDR3 reads CASGRSVLETQYF. The CDR3 DNA sequence: TGTGCTAGTGGCCGTTCGGTGCTTGAGACCCAGTACTTC. The J gene is TRBJ2-5, the V gene TRBV12-5, with no clear D. Germline assignment: CDR1 LGHNT and CDR2 FRNRAP. V lost 6 bases and J lost 5, with 13 bases in between. CDR3 length: 13 residues.

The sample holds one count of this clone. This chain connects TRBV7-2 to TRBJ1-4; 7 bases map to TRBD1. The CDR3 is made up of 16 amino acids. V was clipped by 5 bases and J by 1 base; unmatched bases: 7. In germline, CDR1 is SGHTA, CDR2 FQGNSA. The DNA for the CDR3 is TGTGCCAGCAGCGCCAGGACAGGCCTAACTAATGAAAAACTGTTTTTT. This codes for CASSARTGLTNEKLFF.

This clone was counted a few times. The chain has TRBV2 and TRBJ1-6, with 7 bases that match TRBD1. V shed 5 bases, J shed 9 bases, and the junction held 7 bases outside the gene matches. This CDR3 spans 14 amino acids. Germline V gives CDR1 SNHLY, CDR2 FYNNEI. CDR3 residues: CASSTGTELSPLHF. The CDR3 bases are TGTGCCAGCAGTACCGGGACAGAGCTTTCACCCCTCCACTTT. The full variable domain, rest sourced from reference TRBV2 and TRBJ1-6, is EPEVTQTPSHQVTQMGQEVILRCVPISNHLYFYWYRQILGQKVEFLVSFYNNEISEKSEIFDDQFSVERPDGSNFTLKIRSTKLEDSAMYFCASSTGTELSPLHFGNGTRLTVT.

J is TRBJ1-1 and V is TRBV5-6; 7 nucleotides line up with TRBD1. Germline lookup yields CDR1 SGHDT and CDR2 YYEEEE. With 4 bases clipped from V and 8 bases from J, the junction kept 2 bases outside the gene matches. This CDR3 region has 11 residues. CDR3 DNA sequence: TGTGCCAGCAGCCCGACAGGGGAAGCTTTCTTT. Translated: CASSPTGEAFF.

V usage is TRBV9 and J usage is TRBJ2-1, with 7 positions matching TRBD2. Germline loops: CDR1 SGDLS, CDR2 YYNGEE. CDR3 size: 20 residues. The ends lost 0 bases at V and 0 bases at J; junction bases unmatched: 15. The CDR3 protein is CASSVGSGWDGGSSYNEQFF. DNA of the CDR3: TGTGCCAGCAGCGTAGGGTCAGGGTGGGACGGCGGGAGCTCCTACAATGAGCAGTTCTTC.

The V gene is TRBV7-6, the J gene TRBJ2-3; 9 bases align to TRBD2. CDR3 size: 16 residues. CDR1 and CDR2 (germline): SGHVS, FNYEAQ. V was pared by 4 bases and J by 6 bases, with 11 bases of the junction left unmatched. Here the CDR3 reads CASSYAPGLAVDTQYF. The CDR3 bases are TGTGCCAGCAGCTACGCCCCGGGACTAGCCGTCGATACGCAGTATTTT.

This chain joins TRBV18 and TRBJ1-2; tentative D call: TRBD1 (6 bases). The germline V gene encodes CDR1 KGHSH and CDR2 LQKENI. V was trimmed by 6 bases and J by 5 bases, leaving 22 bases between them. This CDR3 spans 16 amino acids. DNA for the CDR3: TGTGCCAGCTCGACAGACAGGCCGCCTCTTGCTTATGGCTACACCTTC. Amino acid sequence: CASSTDRPPLAYGYTF.

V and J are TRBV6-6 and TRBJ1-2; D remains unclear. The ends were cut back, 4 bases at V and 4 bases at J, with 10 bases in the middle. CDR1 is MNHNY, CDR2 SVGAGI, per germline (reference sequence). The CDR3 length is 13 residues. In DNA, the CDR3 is TGTGCCAGCAGTTCATCAGGTTCCTATGGCTACACCTTC. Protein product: CASSSSGSYGYTF.

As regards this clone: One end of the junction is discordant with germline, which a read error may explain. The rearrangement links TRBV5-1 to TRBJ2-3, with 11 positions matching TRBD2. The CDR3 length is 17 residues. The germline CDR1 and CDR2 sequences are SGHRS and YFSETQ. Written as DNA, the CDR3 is TGTGCCAGCAGCCAATCCCGAACTAGCGGGAGACCAGATACGCAGTATTTT. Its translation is CASSQSRTSGRPDTQYF.

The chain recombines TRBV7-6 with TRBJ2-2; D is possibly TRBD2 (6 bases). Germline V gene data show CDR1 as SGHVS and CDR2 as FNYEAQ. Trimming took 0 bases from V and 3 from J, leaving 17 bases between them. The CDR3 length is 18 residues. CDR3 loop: CASSLARESGIDTGELFF. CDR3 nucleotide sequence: TGTGCCAGCAGCTTAGCTCGGGAGTCGGGGATAGACACCGGGGAGCTGTTTTTT.

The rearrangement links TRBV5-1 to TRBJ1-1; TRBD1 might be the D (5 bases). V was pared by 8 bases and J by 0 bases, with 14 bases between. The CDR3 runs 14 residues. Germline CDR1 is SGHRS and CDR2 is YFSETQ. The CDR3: CASQTSTVNTEAFF. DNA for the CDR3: TGCGCCAGTCAGACCTCGACAGTGAACACTGAAGCTTTCTTT. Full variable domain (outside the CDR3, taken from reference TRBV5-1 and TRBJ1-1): KAGVTQTPRYLIKTRGQQVTLSCSPISGHRSVSWYQQTPGQGLQFLFEYFSETQRNKGNFPGRFSGRQFSNSRSEMNVSTLELGDSALYLCASQTSTVNTEAFFGQGTRLTVV.

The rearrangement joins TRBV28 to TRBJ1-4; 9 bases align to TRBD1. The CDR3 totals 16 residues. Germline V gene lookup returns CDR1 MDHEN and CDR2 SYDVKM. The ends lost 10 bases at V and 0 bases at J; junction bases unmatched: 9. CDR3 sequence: CAISGTGRATNEKLFF. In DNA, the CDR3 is TGTGCCATTTCCGGGACAGGGAGGGCAACTAATGAAAAACTGTTTTTT.